This TCR beta chain was retrieved from a study of beta chain features in type 1 diabetes. Expressed TCRB transcripts got sequenced, as all isolated RNA was reverse transcribed. Generated by immunoSEQ multiplex PCR, the TCRdb table keeps only in-frame clones and is missing some. The data show about 200,000 clones, 11% seen once. The germline V gene has CDR1 SGHTA and CDR2 FQGNSA. V lost 1 base, J lost 9 bases, and 5 bases stayed unmatched. The CDR3 has 15 residues. This clone turned up a few times. What it recognizes is unknown. Broader study findings: VDJ junctions from type 1 diabetes patients carried fewer insertions and larger deletions. Over-representation of high TCR-expressing cells was a possible consequence of cDNA sequencing.

V and J are TRBV7-2 and TRBJ2-4; 11 bases agree with TRBD1. The source is a man aged 18 to 35 in good health. Material for sequencing was central memory CD4+ T cells from blood. The DNA of the CDR3 is TGTGCCAGCAGCTTAGGAGGGACAGGGGGTGTCATTCAGTACTTC. As protein: CASSLGGTGGVIQYF.